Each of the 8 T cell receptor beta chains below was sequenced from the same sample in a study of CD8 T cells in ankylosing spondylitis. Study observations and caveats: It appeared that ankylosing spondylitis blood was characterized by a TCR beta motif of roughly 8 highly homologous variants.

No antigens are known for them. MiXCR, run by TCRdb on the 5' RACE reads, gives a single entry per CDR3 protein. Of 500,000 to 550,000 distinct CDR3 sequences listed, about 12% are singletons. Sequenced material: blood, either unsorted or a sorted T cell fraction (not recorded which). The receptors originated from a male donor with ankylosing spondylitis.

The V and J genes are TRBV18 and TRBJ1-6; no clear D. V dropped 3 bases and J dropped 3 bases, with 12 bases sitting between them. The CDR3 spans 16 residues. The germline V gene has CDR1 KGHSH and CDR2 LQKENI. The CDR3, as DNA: TGTGCCAGCTCACCGGTGGAGATGGGCTATAATTCACCCCTCCACTTT. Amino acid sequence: CASSPVEMGYNSPLHF. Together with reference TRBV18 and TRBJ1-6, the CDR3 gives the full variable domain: NAGVMQNPRHLVRRRGQEARLRCSPMKGHSHVYWYRQLPEEGLKFMVYLQKENIIDESGMPKERFSAEFPKEGPSILRIQQVVRGDSAAYFCASSPVEMGYNSPLHFGNGTRLTVT.

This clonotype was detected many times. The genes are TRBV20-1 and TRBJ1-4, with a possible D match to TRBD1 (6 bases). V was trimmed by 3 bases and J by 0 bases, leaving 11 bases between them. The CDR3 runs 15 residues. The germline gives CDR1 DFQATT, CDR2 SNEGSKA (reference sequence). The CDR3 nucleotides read TGCAGTGCTAGTCTCAGGACAGCAACTAATGAAAAACTGTTTTTT. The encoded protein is CSASLRTATNEKLFF.

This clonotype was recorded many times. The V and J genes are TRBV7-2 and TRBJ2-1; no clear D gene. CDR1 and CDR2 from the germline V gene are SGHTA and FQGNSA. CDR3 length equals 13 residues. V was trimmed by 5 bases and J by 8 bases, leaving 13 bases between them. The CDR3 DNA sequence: TGTGCCAGCAGCGCAGTAGGCGGCGATGAGCAGTTCTTC. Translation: CASSAVGGDEQFF.

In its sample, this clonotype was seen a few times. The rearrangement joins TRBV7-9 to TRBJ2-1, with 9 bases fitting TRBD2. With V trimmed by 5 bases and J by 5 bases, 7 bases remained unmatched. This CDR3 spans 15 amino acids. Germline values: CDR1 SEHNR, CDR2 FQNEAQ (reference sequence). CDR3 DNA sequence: TGTGCCAGCAGCCCAGGGACTAGCAATCACAATGAGCAGTTCTTC. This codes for CASSPGTSNHNEQFF.

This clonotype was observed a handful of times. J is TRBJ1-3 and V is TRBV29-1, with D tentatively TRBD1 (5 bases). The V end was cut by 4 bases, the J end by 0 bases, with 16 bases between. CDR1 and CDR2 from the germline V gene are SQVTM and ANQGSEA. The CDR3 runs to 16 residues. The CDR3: CSVGREGLGSGNTIYF. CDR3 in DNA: TGCAGCGTTGGCAGGGAAGGGCTAGGCTCTGGAAACACCATATATTTT.

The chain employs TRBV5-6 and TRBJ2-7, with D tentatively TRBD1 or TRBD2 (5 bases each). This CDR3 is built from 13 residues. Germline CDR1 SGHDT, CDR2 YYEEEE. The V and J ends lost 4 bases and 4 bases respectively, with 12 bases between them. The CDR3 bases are TGTGCCAGCAGCCCGGGATGGGGGTACGAGCAGTACTTC. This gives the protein CASSPGWGYEQYF.

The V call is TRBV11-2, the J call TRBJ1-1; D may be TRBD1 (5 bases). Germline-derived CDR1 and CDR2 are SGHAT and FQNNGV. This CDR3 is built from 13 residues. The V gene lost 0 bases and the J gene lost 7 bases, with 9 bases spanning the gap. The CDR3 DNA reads TGTGCCAGCAGCTTAGACCGGGACGGTGAAGCTTTCTTT. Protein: CASSLDRDGEAFF.

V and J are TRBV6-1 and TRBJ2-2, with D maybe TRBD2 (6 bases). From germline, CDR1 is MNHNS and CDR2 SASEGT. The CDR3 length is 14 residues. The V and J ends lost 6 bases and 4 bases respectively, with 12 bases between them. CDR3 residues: CASSRDLTTGELFF. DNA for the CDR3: TGTGCCAGCAGCCGGGACTTAACCACCGGGGAGCTGTTTTTT.